This T cell receptor beta chain was identified in a study of cytomegalovirus exposure and HLA in healthy donors. PCR involved 60 Vbeta and 13 Jbeta primers. TCRdb keeps only in-frame clones here, not all; method: immunoSEQ multiplex PCR. There are 200,000 or so clones in the sample; roughly 80% occur only once, and around 0.26% lies in the top ten. This CDR3 has 12 residues. CDR1 is MDHEN and CDR2 is SYDVKM in the germline V gene. After removal of 10 bases from V and 4 bases from J, the junction contained 5 bases not matched to a gene. The chain carries TRBV28 and TRBJ1-2; the match to TRBD1 covers 8 bases. This sequence originates from a boy between 10 and 17 years old in good health and CMV-seronegative. Sample: PBMCs. The CDR3 is CAINTGGYGYTF. As DNA, the CDR3 is TGTGCCATCAATACAGGGGGCTATGGCTACACCTTC.